Below, 13 T cell receptor beta chains from the same sample are listed, as sequenced in a study of cytomegalovirus exposure and HLA in healthy donors. Use of 60 Vbeta and 13 Jbeta primers characterized the PCR. Some clones are missing from TCRdb's copy, which holds only in-frame ones; the method was immunoSEQ multiplex PCR. The sample shows around 200,000 clones, 75% to 90% of them seen only once. The sample consisted of PBMCs. The source is a woman in her 30s in good health and CMV-seronegative.

The genes are TRBV5-6 and TRBJ2-3, with 9 bases aligning to TRBD2. The V gene's germline CDR1 is SGHDT and CDR2 YYEEEE. V dropped 7 bases and J dropped 3; count of bases not matched to a gene: 3. This CDR3 is built from 13 residues. The CDR3 loop is CASGLAGTDTQYF. The CDR3 DNA reads as TGTGCCAGCGGCCTAGCGGGGACAGATACGCAGTATTTT.

The gene calls are TRBV7-2 and TRBJ2-1, with D hard to call. The V and J ends lost 2 bases and 4 bases respectively, with 6 bases between them. CDR3 size: 13 residues. In germline, CDR1 is SGHTA, CDR2 FQGNSA. The CDR3 bases are TGTGCCAGCAGCTTACGAGTTTACAATGAGCAGTTCTTC. Amino acid sequence: CASSLRVYNEQFF.

The rearrangement links TRBV5-1 to TRBJ2-2; perhaps TRBD2 as D (6 bases). The germline gives CDR1 SGHRS, CDR2 YFSETQ. The ends were cut back, 4 bases at V and 0 bases at J, with 10 bases in the middle. The CDR3 spans 15 residues. CDR3 nucleotides: TGCGCCAGCAGCGTCGGGACTCCGAACACCGGGGAGCTGTTTTTT. This gives the protein CASSVGTPNTGELFF.

The chain recombines TRBV9 with TRBJ2-5; 12 positions agree with TRBD2. With V trimmed by 3 bases and J by 4 bases, 7 bases remained unmatched. The CDR3 is 16 amino acids. CDR1 and CDR2 from the germline V gene are SGDLS and YYNGEE. The CDR3 nucleotides read TGTGCCAGCAGCGCAAGGACTAGCGGGAAATTAGAGACCCAGTACTTC. It is translated as CASSARTSGKLETQYF. The full variable domain, completed using reference TRBV9 and TRBJ2-5, is DSGVTQTPKHLITATGQRVTLRCSPRSGDLSVYWYQQSLDQGLQFLIQYYNGEERAKGNILERFSAQQFPDLHSELNLSSLELGDSALYFCASSARTSGKLETQYFGPGTRLLVL.

This rearrangement joins TRBV19 to TRBJ2-2; TRBD1 matches at 8 bases. The CDR3 runs 18 residues. Losses at the gene ends were 2 bases for V and 2 bases for J; bases not matched to a gene: 10. Germline loops: CDR1 LNHDA, CDR2 SQIVND (reference sequence). CDR3 bases: TGTGCCAGTAGTATACCCCCCCGGGACAGGCGAAACACCGGGGAGCTGTTTTTT. This codes for CASSIPPRDRRNTGELFF.

The chain carries TRBV29-1 and TRBJ2-5, with D perhaps matching TRBD2 (5 bases). Trimming took off 4 bases at V and 3 bases at J, with 15 bases between the two ends. Looked up from germline, CDR1 is SQVTM and CDR2 is ANQGSEA. The CDR3 is 14 amino acids. The CDR3 sequence: CSVAATMREETQYF. In nucleotides, the CDR3 is TGCAGCGTTGCAGCTACCATGCGGGAAGAGACCCAGTACTTC.

This clone was seen a single time. The rearrangement joins TRBV6-5 to TRBJ1-1, with 11 positions matching TRBD1. The CDR3 covers 15 residues. The V gene's germline CDR1 is MNHEY and CDR2 SVGAGI. After removal of 7 bases from V and 7 bases from J, the junction contained 11 bases not matched to a gene. CDR3 residues: CASKRGGQGAREAFF. DNA for the CDR3: TGTGCCAGCAAACGGGGCGGACAGGGGGCGCGTGAAGCTTTCTTT.

The chain carries TRBV7-3 and TRBJ2-1, with 7 bases that match TRBD1. Germline lookup yields CDR1 SGHTA and CDR2 FQGTGA. This CDR3 has 14 residues. J was trimmed by 5 bases and V by 5 bases; bases with no gene match: 6. Written as DNA, the CDR3 is TGTGCCAGCAGCCCATCGGGACAGAACAATGAGCAGTTCTTC. This sequence encodes CASSPSGQNNEQFF.

Concerning this clone: The sample has other DNA sequences that encode this CDR3 too. The gene calls are TRBV27 and TRBJ2-7; TRBD2 matches at 7 bases. Germline CDR1 and CDR2: MNHEY and SMNVEV (reference sequence). There are 12 residues in the CDR3. With 6 bases clipped from V and 6 bases from J, the junction kept 5 bases outside the gene matches. The chain's CDR3 is CASSRLAGEQYF. The CDR3 bases are TGTGCCAGCAGCCGACTAGCTGGCGAGCAGTACTTC.

This chain links TRBV29-1 with TRBJ2-3; weak D call: TRBD2 (5 bases). This CDR3 region has 13 residues. Per germline, CDR1 SQVTM and CDR2 ANQGSEA. Trimming pared 4 bases from V and 1 base from J, leaving 9 bases between. The CDR3 region is CSVGGRGTDTQYF. CDR3 coding DNA: TGCAGCGTTGGAGGGCGGGGCACAGATACGCAGTATTTT.

The chain is built from TRBV27 and TRBJ2-3, with 7 bases lining up with TRBD2. J gave up 2 bases and V 6 bases, and 11 bases lay outside the gene matches. The CDR3 is made up of 16 amino acids. Germline values: CDR1 MNHEY, CDR2 SMNVEV (reference sequence). The chain's CDR3 is CASRERGGGNTDTQYF. CDR3 bases: TGTGCCAGCAGGGAGCGGGGTGGGGGTAACACAGATACGCAGTATTTT.

This chain links TRBV27 with TRBJ1-1, with 8 bases aligning to TRBD1. After removal of 6 bases from V and 3 bases from J, the junction contained 6 bases not matched to a gene. Looked up from germline, CDR1 is MNHEY and CDR2 is SMNVEV (reference sequence). The CDR3 runs to 14 residues. The CDR3 here is CASSPDRGDTEAFF. The DNA for the CDR3 is TGTGCCAGCAGCCCCGACAGGGGTGACACTGAAGCTTTCTTT.

The rearrangement links TRBV2 to TRBJ1-1; TRBD1 matches 7 bases. Germline values: CDR1 SNHLY, CDR2 FYNNEI. Trimming removed 6 bases from V and 1 base from J; junction bases left unmatched: 8. This CDR3 comprises 15 residues. This CDR3 reads CASSKDRARNTEAFF. The CDR3 nucleotides read TGTGCCAGCAGCAAAGACAGGGCCCGGAACACTGAAGCTTTCTTT.